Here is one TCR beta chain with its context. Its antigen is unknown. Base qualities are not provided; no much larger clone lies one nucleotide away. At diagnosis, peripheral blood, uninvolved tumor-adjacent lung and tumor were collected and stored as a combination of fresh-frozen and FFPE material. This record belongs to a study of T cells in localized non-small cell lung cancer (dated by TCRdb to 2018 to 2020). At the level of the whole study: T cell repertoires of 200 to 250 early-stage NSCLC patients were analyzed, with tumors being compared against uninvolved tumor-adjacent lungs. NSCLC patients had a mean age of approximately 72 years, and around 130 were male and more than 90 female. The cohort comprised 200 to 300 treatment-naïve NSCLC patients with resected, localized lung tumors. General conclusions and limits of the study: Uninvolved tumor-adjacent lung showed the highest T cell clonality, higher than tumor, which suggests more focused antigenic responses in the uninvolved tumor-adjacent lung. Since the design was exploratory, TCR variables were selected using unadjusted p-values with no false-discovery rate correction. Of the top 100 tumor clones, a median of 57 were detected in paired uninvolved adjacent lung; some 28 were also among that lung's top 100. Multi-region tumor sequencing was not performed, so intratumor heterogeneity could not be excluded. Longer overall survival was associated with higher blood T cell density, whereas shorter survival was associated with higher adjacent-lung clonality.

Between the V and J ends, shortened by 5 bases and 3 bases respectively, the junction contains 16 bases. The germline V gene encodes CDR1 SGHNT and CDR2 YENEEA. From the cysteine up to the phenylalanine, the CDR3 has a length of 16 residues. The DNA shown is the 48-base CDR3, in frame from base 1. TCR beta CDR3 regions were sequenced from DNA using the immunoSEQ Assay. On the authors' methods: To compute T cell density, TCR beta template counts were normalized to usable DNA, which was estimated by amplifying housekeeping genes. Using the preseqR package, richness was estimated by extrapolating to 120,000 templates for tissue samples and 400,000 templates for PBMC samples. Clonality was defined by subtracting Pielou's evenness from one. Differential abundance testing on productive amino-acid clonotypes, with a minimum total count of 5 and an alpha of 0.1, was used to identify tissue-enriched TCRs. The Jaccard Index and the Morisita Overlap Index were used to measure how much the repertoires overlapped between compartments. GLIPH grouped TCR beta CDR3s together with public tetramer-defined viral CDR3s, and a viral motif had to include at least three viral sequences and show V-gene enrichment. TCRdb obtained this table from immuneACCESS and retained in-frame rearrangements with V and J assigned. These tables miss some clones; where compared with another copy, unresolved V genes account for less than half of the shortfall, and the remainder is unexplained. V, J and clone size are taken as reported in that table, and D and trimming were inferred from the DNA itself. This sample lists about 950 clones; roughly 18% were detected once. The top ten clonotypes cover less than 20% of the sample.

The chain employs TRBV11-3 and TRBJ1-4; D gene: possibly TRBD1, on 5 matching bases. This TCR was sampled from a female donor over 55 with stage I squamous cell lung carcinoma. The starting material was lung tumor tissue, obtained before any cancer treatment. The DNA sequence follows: TGTGCCAGCAGCCCGGAGGGGCGCGCGGCTAATGAAAAACTGTTTTTT. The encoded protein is CASSPEGRAANEKLFF. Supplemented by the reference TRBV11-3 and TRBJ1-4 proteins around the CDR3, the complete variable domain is EAGVVQSPRYKIIEKKQPVAFWCNPISGHNTLYWYLQNLGQGPELLIRYENEEAVDDSQLPKDRFSAERLKGVDSTLKIQPAELGDSAVYLCASSPEGRAANEKLFFGSGTQLSVL.